The T cell receptor beta chain under discussion was sequenced for a study of blood T cells in healthy people across ages (dated by TCRdb to between 2014 and 2017). About the full investigation: Template switching captured roughly one uniquely barcoded TCR beta cDNA molecule per two T cells in model experiments. Age-related changes in TCR beta repertoire diversity were measured in the study by deep sequencing normalized with unique cDNA molecular identifiers. Using the same blood draw, the study looked at two additional independent replicas of 1 million unique cDNA reads for two donors, one aged 18 to 30 and the other aged 80 or older. The donors were split into four age groups: young (average 16 years), middle-aged (over 35), aged (roughly 65) and long-lived (about 74).

The germline V gene provides CDR1 SGDLS and CDR2 YYNGEE. The CDR3 measures 14 amino acids from cysteine to phenylalanine. Just CDR3 DNA is preserved here, 42 bases in frame from base 1. Clipping removes 2 bases from V and 9 bases from J, with 4 as the unmatched junction base count. Donors were under 40 systemically healthy Caucasian individuals from Russia aged about 6 to 100 years. Each donor gave 8.5 to 10 milliliters of peripheral blood, collected into EDTA-treated Vacutainer tubes. Ficoll-Paque density-gradient centrifugation was used to isolate PBMCs, with at least 6.5 million per sample. Total RNA was extracted from PBMCs with Trizol reagent, with at least 5.5 micrograms obtained per sample. Naive CD45RAhigh/CD27high T cell percentages were measured by flow cytometry on a PBMC aliquot from every donor. Findings and caveats that apply to the study as a whole: Estimates of total diversity from one million sequenced T cells were regarded as lower bounds and underestimates. Donor CMV infection status was unknown, potentially confounding age-related changes in expanded clonotypes. Compared with the aged group, the long-lived group had more naive CD4+ T cells, fewer expanded clones and increased TCR diversity, a pattern suggesting age selection. Bulk unsorted PBMC profiling prevented conclusive comparison of naive and antigen-experienced compartments. Observed TCR beta diversity per million T cells fell roughly linearly with age, and a significant reduction was already apparent by age around 40. A strong correlation was found between observed TCR beta diversity and the percentage of naive T cells measured by flow cytometry.

Comment on this clonotype: Its antigen is currently not known. Base qualities were left out, and no much larger clone turns up one base away.

The library was produced with 5' RACE. Sequencing relied on an Illumina HiSeq 2500. A second roughly 6 to 11 cycle PCR used a sample-barcoded 5' primer and a J-beta primer mix. A template-switch 5' adaptor carrying 12 random nucleotides introduced a unique molecular identifier onto each TCR beta cDNA molecule. Each sample yielded at least 2.5 million CDR3-containing paired-end reads. First-strand cDNA synthesis was performed from all RNA using the Mint cDNA synthesis kit, with priming by a TRBC-specific oligonucleotide. Following uracil-DNA glycosylase treatment, a first 18-cycle PCR with universal primers M1SS and BC2_uni_R was performed on all cDNA. In the source study's methods: Normalization of each sample was performed by random selection of 1 million high-quality reads, each carrying a distinct molecular identifier. Reads with shared molecular identifiers were discarded instead of being binned into consensus sequences. MiTCR, set to a Q25 quality threshold and the strictest error-elimination algorithm, was used for CDR3 identification, clonotype clustering and error correction. A nonparametric unseen species model with Euler transformation was used to estimate a lower bound on total TCR beta diversity. The public reads were run again by TCRdb, first through fastp at Q25 and then through MiXCR, and only productive beta chains were kept. Every distinct CDR3 protein forms one entry, paired with its most common genes and DNA. The V and J calls shown here were made by TCRdb, not taken from the authors' results. A total of hundreds of thousands of distinct CDR3 sequences appear in this sample, about 27% of them only once. The top ten clones comprise approximately 3.6% of the sample.

The same specimen was also included in a second study, on T cells of mothers and their children. As that second paper reports: Nine systemically healthy Caucasian individuals served as donors, namely three mothers together with their six children. cDNA synthesis used all of the extracted RNA, with 1.5 ug of RNA in each 15 ul reaction. In the second PCR, sample barcodes and 2-4 random nucleotides were introduced via the M1S primer. Each mother yielded over 8 million TCR beta CDR3 reads and each child some 3 million reads. Thymic selection shapes the output of TCR recombination in a similar way in related and unrelated pairs, and inherited differences have a minor effect. Normalized repertoire overlap in related mother-child pairs was always slightly higher than in unrelated mother-child pairs, but the difference was never significant. Persistent microchimeric T cell clones were not detected, at a sensitivity of 95 to 100 clones per million clonotypes. The study used deep NGS to compare TCR beta repertoires of mothers and children, seeking features distinguishing related mother-child pairs from unrelated individuals. Mothers averaged approximately 41 +/- 4 years of age and children averaged about 10 +/- 4 years. Libraries were sequenced on Illumina HiSeq 2000 with 100+100 nt paired-end reads after adapter ligation with NEBNext reagents. To prevent cross-contamination, the mother and child libraries were prepared a month apart and were sequenced in separate runs. For each donor, somewhere between roughly 450,000 and 2,100,000 distinct TCR beta clonotypes were identified. Naive TCR beta clonotypes were estimated from low-frequency clonotypes matched to each donor's FACS-determined naive share, without sorting.

The sample taken for sequencing was blood. The clonotype was recovered from a boy aged 2 to 9 in good health. This sequence uses TRBV9 and TRBJ2-1, with TRBD2 matching 11 junction bases. The CDR3 reads as follows: CASSVSGGGVEQFF. In nucleotide form, the sequence is TGTGCCAGCAGCGTTAGCGGGGGGGGCGTTGAGCAGTTCTTC.